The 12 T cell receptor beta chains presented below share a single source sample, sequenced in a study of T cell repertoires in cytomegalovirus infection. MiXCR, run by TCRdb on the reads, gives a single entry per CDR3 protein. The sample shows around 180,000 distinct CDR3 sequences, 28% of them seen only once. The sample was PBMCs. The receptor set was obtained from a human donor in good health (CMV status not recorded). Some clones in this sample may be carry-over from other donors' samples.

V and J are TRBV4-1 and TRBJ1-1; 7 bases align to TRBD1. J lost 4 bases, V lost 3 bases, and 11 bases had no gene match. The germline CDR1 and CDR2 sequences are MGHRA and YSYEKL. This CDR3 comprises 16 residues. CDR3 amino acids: CASSQLLTGVGTEAFF. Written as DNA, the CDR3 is TGCGCCAGCAGCCAGCTTTTAACAGGGGTCGGCACTGAAGCTTTCTTT.

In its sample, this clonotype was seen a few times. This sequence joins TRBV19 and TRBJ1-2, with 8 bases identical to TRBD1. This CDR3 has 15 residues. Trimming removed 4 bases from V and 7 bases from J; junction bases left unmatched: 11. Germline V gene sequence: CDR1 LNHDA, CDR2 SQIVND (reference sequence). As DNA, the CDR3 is TGTGCCAGTAGTAAGACAGGGGCCCTCCAGGGTGGCTACACCTTC. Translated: CASSKTGALQGGYTF.

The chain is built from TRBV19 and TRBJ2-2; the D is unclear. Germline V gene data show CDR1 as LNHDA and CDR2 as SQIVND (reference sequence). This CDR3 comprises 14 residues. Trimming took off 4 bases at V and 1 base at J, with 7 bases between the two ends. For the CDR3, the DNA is TGTGCCAGTAGTAAGCCGAGGAACACCGGGGAGCTGTTTTTT. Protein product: CASSKPRNTGELFF.

Written as DNA, the CDR3 is TGCAGTGCTAAGGTTAACTACGAGCAGTACTTC. It yields the protein CSAKVNYEQYF. The J gene is TRBJ2-7, the V gene TRBV20-1; D unresolved. The CDR3 totals 11 residues. Germline V lookup: CDR1 DFQATT, CDR2 SNEGSKA (reference sequence). Trimming removed 4 bases at V and 3 bases at J, with 7 bases between.

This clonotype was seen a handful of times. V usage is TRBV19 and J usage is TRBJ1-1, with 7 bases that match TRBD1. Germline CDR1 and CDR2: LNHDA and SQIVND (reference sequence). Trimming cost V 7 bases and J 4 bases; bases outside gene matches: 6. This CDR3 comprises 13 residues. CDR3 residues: CASNEGAGTEAFF. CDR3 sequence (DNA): TGTGCCAGTAATGAGGGGGCTGGCACTGAAGCTTTCTTT.

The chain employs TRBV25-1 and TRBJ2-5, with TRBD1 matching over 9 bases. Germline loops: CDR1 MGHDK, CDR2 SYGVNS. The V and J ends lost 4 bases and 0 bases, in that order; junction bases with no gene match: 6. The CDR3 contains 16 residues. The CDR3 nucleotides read TGTGCCAGCAGTGGGGGGACAGGGAGGTACCAAGAGACCCAGTACTTC. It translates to CASSGGTGRYQETQYF. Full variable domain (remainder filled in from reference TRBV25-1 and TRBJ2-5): EADIYQTPRYLVIGTGKKITLECSQTMGHDKMYWYQQDPGMELHLIHYSYGVNSTEKGDLSSESTVSRIRTEHFPLTLESARPSHTSQYLCASSGGTGRYQETQYFGPGTRLLVL.

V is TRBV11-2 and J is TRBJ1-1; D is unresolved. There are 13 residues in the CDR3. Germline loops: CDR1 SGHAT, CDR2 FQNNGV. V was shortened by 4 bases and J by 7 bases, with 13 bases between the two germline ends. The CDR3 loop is CASSSPWGVEAFF. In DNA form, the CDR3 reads TGTGCCAGCAGCTCGCCGTGGGGAGTTGAAGCTTTCTTT.

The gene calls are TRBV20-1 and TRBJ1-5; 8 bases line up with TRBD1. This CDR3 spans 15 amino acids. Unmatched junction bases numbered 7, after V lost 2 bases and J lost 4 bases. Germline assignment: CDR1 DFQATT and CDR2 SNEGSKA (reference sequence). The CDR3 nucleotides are TGCAGTGCTAGAAATCAGGGGGCGAGGAATCAGCCCCAGCATTTT. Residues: CSARNQGARNQPQHF.

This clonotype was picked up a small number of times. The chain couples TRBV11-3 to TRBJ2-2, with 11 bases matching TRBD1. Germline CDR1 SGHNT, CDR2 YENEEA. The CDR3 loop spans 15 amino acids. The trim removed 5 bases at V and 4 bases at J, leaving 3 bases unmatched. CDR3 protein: CASSRGTGGTGELFF. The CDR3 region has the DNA TGTGCCAGCAGCCGCGGGACAGGGGGCACCGGGGAGCTGTTTTTT. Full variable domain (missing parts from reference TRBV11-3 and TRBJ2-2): EAGVVQSPRYKIIEKKQPVAFWCNPISGHNTLYWYLQNLGQGPELLIRYENEEAVDDSQLPKDRFSAERLKGVDSTLKIQPAELGDSAVYLCASSRGTGGTGELFFGEGSRLTVL.

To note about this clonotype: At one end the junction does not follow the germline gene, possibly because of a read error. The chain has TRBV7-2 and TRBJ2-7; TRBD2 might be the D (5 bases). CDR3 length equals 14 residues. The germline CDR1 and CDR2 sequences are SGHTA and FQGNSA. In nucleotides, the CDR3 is TGTGTCAGCAGCTGGCGGGCCCTCGCCTACGAGCAGTACTTC. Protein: CVSSWRALAYEQYF.

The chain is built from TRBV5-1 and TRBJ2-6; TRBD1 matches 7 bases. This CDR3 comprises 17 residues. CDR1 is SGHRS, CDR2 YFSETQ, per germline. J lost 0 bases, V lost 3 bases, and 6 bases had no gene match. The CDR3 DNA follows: TGCGCCAGCAGCTCGACAGGGCCGAACTCTGGGGCCAACGTCCTGACTTTC. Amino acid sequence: CASSSTGPNSGANVLTF.

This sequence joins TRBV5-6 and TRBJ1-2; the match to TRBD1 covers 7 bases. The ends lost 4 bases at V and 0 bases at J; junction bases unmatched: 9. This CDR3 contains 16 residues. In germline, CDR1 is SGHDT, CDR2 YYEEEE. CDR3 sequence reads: CASSMGPGTANYGYTF. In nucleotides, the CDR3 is TGTGCCAGCAGCATGGGGCCCGGGACAGCTAACTATGGCTACACCTTC.